This TCR beta chain was profiled in a study of shared clonotypes between healthy human individuals. At the level of the study: Three men and a couple of women, aged 18 to 49, were donors. The study, taken as a whole, reports: When naive CD4 clonotypes were compared across several donors, 4% to 6.5% were shared.

Trimming removed 7 bases from V and 8 bases from J; junction bases left unmatched: 3. In germline, CDR1 is MNHNS, CDR2 SASEGT. The CDR3 contains 13 residues. This clone showed up many times. Antigen specificity is unknown. Clones were read by immunoSEQ multiplex PCR, and TCRdb kept only the in-frame ones, dropping some. This table holds some 1 million clones, more than 60% found once. Sequencing input: memory CD4+ T cells sorted from blood. Specified subset: CD45RA-negative fraction. This receptor was obtained from a man aged 18 to 30 in good health. The chain uses TRBV6-1 and TRBJ1-4; 11 bases line up with TRBD1. CDR3 in amino acids: CASIGTGGEKLFF. The CDR3 DNA is TGTGCCAGCATCGGGACAGGGGGAGAAAAACTGTTTTTT.